A selection of T cell receptor beta chains follows, all from one sample in a study of T cells after yellow fever vaccination. TCRdb reanalysed the 5' RACE reads using MiXCR and keeps one entry per CDR3 protein. The table lists 250,000 to 400,000 distinct CDR3 sequences, approximately 4% of them singletons, with 20% to 25% in the top ten. The sequences come from PBMCs, collected 5 days after the yellow fever booster vaccination. These receptors were collected from a man between 18 and 29 years old who received the YFV17D yellow fever vaccine. The CDR3 runs from the conserved cysteine through the conserved F or W. The order of the fields is clone size, D gene, J gene, V gene, CDR3 protein, CDR3 DNA. D genes are given only for firm matches. A row's size may be missing; if present it is once, few, many or a size class.

clone_size: NA
d_call: NA
j_call: TRBJ2-5
v_call: TRBV20-1
cdr3_aa: CSARVLQGGEETQYF
cdr3_nt: TGCAGTGCTAGAGTTTTACAGGGGGGGGAGGAGACCCAGTACTTC

clone_size: few
d_call: TRBD1
j_call: TRBJ2-7
v_call: TRBV10-1
cdr3_aa: CASRGEKRDRGYEEQYF
cdr3_nt: TGCGCCAGCAGGGGAGAGAAGCGGGACAGGGGGTACGAGGAGCAGTACTTC

clone_size: NA
d_call: NA
j_call: TRBJ2-5
v_call: TRBV27
cdr3_aa: CASSFRGVRETQYF
cdr3_nt: TGTGCCAGCAGTTTCCGCGGGGTTCGGGAGACCCAGTACTTC

clone_size: many
d_call: NA
j_call: TRBJ2-7
v_call: TRBV7-9
cdr3_aa: CASSLARGAAYEQYF
cdr3_nt: TGTGCCAGCAGCTTAGCGCGCGGAGCGGCCTACGAGCAGTACTTC

clone_size: few
d_call: NA
j_call: TRBJ2-4
v_call: TRBV3-1
cdr3_aa: CASSQDFHIQYF
cdr3_nt: TGTGCCAGCAGCCAAGATTTTCACATTCAGTACTTC

clone_size: many
d_call: TRBD1
j_call: TRBJ2-2
v_call: TRBV7-3
cdr3_aa: CASSLYPTTGGIDTGELFF
cdr3_nt: TGTGCCAGCAGCTTGTACCCCACTACAGGGGGCATTGACACCGGGGAGCTGTTTTTT

clone_size: many
d_call: NA
j_call: TRBJ2-4
v_call: TRBV19
cdr3_aa: CASSVLGLAKNIQYF
cdr3_nt: TGTGCCAGTAGCGTACTAGGTCTAGCCAAAAACATTCAGTACTTC

clone_size: few
d_call: NA
j_call: TRBJ2-3
v_call: TRBV11-2
cdr3_aa: CASSLVGGPGDTQYF
cdr3_nt: TGTGCCAGCAGCTTAGTTGGGGGGCCGGGAGATACGCAGTATTTT

clone_size: many
d_call: NA
j_call: TRBJ2-2
v_call: TRBV5-6
cdr3_aa: CASSSEKQGAGELFF
cdr3_nt: TGTGCCAGCAGCTCAGAGAAACAGGGCGCCGGGGAGCTGTTTTTT

clone_size: few
d_call: TRBD1
j_call: TRBJ1-1
v_call: TRBV5-1
cdr3_aa: CASSLDGQVNTEAFF
cdr3_nt: TGCGCCAGCAGCTTGGATGGACAGGTGAACACTGAAGCTTTCTTT

clone_size: few
d_call: NA
j_call: TRBJ2-5
v_call: TRBV5-1
cdr3_aa: CASSLRPRGQETQYF
cdr3_nt: TGCGCCAGCAGCTTGAGGCCCAGGGGCCAAGAGACCCAGTACTTC

clone_size: few
d_call: NA
j_call: TRBJ1-1
v_call: TRBV18
cdr3_aa: CASSPGTSSEAFF
cdr3_nt: TGTGCCAGCTCACCAGGGACAAGCTCTGAAGCTTTCTTT

clone_size: many
d_call: TRBD1
j_call: TRBJ2-7
v_call: TRBV18
cdr3_aa: CASSPRQGTYEQYF
cdr3_nt: TGTGCCAGCTCACCGCGACAGGGGACCTACGAGCAGTACTTC

clone_size: many
d_call: TRBD2
j_call: TRBJ2-1
v_call: TRBV5-1
cdr3_aa: CASSLRTSGGAFEQFF
cdr3_nt: TGCGCCAGCAGCTTGCGGACTAGCGGGGGGGCCTTTGAGCAGTTCTTC

clone_size: many
d_call: NA
j_call: TRBJ1-5
v_call: TRBV2
cdr3_aa: CASNRASGPQHF
cdr3_nt: TGTGCCAGTAACAGGGCATCGGGGCCCCAGCATTTT

clone_size: NA
d_call: TRBD1
j_call: TRBJ2-3
v_call: TRBV9
cdr3_aa: CASSVSQGADTQYF
cdr3_nt: TGTGCCAGCAGCGTATCACAGGGGGCAGATACGCAGTATTTT

clone_size: NA
d_call: NA
j_call: TRBJ1-1
v_call: TRBV6-2/TRBV6-3
cdr3_aa: CASSYSRRVMNTDAFF
cdr3_nt: TGTGCCAGCAGTTACTCCAGGAGAGTCATGAACACTGATGCTTTCTTT

clone_size: few
d_call: TRBD1
j_call: TRBJ2-7
v_call: TRBV7-9
cdr3_aa: CASSPDSGQSYEQYF
cdr3_nt: TGTGCCAGCAGCCCTGACTCGGGACAGTCCTACGAGCAGTACTTC

clone_size: few
d_call: NA
j_call: TRBJ2-2
v_call: TRBV2
cdr3_aa: CASSVTGTGELFF
cdr3_nt: TGTGCCAGCAGTGTAACGGGAACCGGGGAGCTGTTTTTT

clone_size: few
d_call: TRBD2
j_call: TRBJ2-3
v_call: TRBV7-2
cdr3_aa: CASSKRLAGDRTDTQYF
cdr3_nt: TGTGCCAGCAGCAAACGACTAGCGGGGGACCGCACAGATACGCAGTATTTT

clone_size: NA
d_call: NA
j_call: TRBJ2-3
v_call: TRBV5-1
cdr3_aa: CASTIPGTDTQYF
cdr3_nt: TGCGCCAGCACGATTCCGGGTACAGATACGCAGTATTTT

clone_size: NA
d_call: NA
j_call: TRBJ1-6
v_call: TRBV6-2/TRBV6-3
cdr3_aa: CASSPDAGNQTPLHF
cdr3_nt: TGTGCCAGCAGCCCAGATGCGGGGAATCAAACTCCCCTCCACTTT

clone_size: NA
d_call: NA
j_call: TRBJ2-7
v_call: TRBV4-1
cdr3_aa: CASSQEPAYEQYF
cdr3_nt: TGCGCCAGCAGCCAAGAACCCGCATACGAGCAGTACTTC

clone_size: NA
d_call: TRBD1
j_call: TRBJ2-1
v_call: TRBV28
cdr3_aa: CASSRRTGGGNEQFF
cdr3_nt: TGTGCCAGCAGCCGCAGGACAGGGGGAGGTAATGAGCAGTTCTTC

clone_size: NA
d_call: TRBD2
j_call: TRBJ2-1
v_call: TRBV5-1
cdr3_aa: CASSLVGSGGNEQFF
cdr3_nt: TGCGCCAGCAGCTTGGTCGGTAGCGGGGGAAATGAGCAGTTCTTC

clone_size: NA
d_call: TRBD1
j_call: TRBJ1-5
v_call: TRBV30
cdr3_aa: CAFSADRGSPQHF
cdr3_nt: TGTGCCTTCTCGGCGGACAGGGGAAGCCCCCAGCATTTT

clone_size: NA
d_call: NA
j_call: TRBJ1-1
v_call: TRBV20-1
cdr3_aa: CSASSGASMNTEAFF
cdr3_nt: TGCAGTGCTAGCTCGGGGGCATCAATGAACACTGAAGCTTTCTTT

clone_size: few
d_call: TRBD2
j_call: TRBJ2-5
v_call: TRBV7-2
cdr3_aa: CASSPIAGRQETQYF
cdr3_nt: TGTGCCAGCAGCCCTATAGCGGGGCGGCAGGAGACCCAGTACTTC

clone_size: many
d_call: TRBD1
j_call: TRBJ2-1
v_call: TRBV24-1
cdr3_aa: CATSDPGQGTNEQFF
cdr3_nt: TGTGCCACCAGTGATCCGGGACAGGGTACCAATGAGCAGTTCTTC

clone_size: many
d_call: TRBD2
j_call: TRBJ2-4
v_call: TRBV20-1
cdr3_aa: CSARDLAGDPIQYF
cdr3_nt: TGCAGTGCTAGAGACCTAGCGGGGGATCCCATTCAGTACTTC

clone_size: NA
d_call: NA
j_call: TRBJ1-2
v_call: TRBV6-5
cdr3_aa: CASGLAGSYTF
cdr3_nt: TGTGCCAGCGGGCTGGCGGGGAGCTACACCTTC

clone_size: NA
d_call: NA
j_call: TRBJ1-1
v_call: TRBV18
cdr3_aa: CASASRYAEAFF
cdr3_nt: TGTGCCAGCGCAAGCCGTTACGCTGAAGCTTTCTTT

clone_size: few
d_call: NA
j_call: TRBJ1-2
v_call: TRBV15
cdr3_aa: CATSRDTGGLGIF
cdr3_nt: TGTGCCACCAGCAGAGATACCGGGGGCCTAGGGATCTTC

clone_size: many
d_call: NA
j_call: TRBJ2-1
v_call: TRBV5-1
cdr3_aa: CASSLTGDSSYNEQFF
cdr3_nt: TGCGCCAGCAGCTTGACAGGTGACAGCTCCTACAATGAGCAGTTCTTC

clone_size: NA
d_call: TRBD1
j_call: TRBJ1-3
v_call: TRBV6-5
cdr3_aa: CASSPTGTGNTIYF
cdr3_nt: TGTGCCAGCAGTCCGACAGGGACTGGAAACACCATATATTTT

clone_size: few
d_call: TRBD1
j_call: TRBJ2-3
v_call: TRBV4-3
cdr3_aa: CASSPLPRGDTQYF
cdr3_nt: TGCGCCAGCAGCCCACTCCCCAGGGGGGATACGCAGTATTTT

clone_size: few
d_call: TRBD2
j_call: TRBJ2-4
v_call: TRBV12-3/TRBV12-4
cdr3_aa: CASRHAGGSNIQYF
cdr3_nt: TGTGCCAGCAGACATGCGGGGGGCTCTAACATTCAGTACTTC

clone_size: few
d_call: TRBD2
j_call: TRBJ2-3
v_call: TRBV3-1
cdr3_aa: CASSQGTSGGHTQYF
cdr3_nt: TGTGCCAGCAGTCAGGGGACTAGCGGGGGCCATACGCAGTATTTT

clone_size: few
d_call: NA
j_call: TRBJ2-3
v_call: TRBV15
cdr3_aa: CATSRVPGGPADTQYF
cdr3_nt: TGTGCCACCAGCAGGGTTCCCGGGGGGCCCGCAGATACGCAGTATTTT

clone_size: many
d_call: TRBD1
j_call: TRBJ2-5
v_call: TRBV11-2
cdr3_aa: CASSWTGEQETQYF
cdr3_nt: TGTGCCAGCAGCTGGACAGGGGAACAAGAGACCCAGTACTTC

clone_size: few
d_call: TRBD1
j_call: TRBJ1-2
v_call: TRBV10-2
cdr3_aa: CASSDTGGNGYTF
cdr3_nt: TGCGCCAGCAGTGATACAGGGGGCAATGGCTACACCTTC

clone_size: NA
d_call: TRBD1
j_call: TRBJ1-2
v_call: TRBV11-2
cdr3_aa: CASSLEWEGANGYTF
cdr3_nt: TGTGCCAGCAGCTTAGAATGGGAGGGGGCTAATGGCTACACCTTC

clone_size: few
d_call: NA
j_call: TRBJ1-1
v_call: TRBV20-1
cdr3_aa: CSAEYGESDTEAFF
cdr3_nt: TGCAGTGCTGAATACGGGGAATCGGACACTGAAGCTTTCTTT

clone_size: many
d_call: NA
j_call: TRBJ1-4
v_call: TRBV30
cdr3_aa: CAWYTGKGLGDEKLFF
cdr3_nt: TGTGCCTGGTACACAGGGAAAGGCCTCGGGGATGAAAAACTGTTTTTT

clone_size: few
d_call: NA
j_call: TRBJ1-1
v_call: TRBV7-9
cdr3_aa: CASSLADWGATTTFF
cdr3_nt: TGTGCCAGCAGCTTAGCAGATTGGGGGGCAACGACTACTTTCTTT

clone_size: NA
d_call: TRBD1
j_call: TRBJ1-2
v_call: TRBV19
cdr3_aa: CASQAGTGALYGYTF
cdr3_nt: TGTGCCAGTCAAGCAGGGACAGGCGCTCTATATGGCTACACCTTC

clone_size: few
d_call: NA
j_call: TRBJ1-1
v_call: TRBV11-3
cdr3_aa: CASSLGGGGSTEAFF
cdr3_nt: TGTGCCAGCAGCTTAGGCGGAGGGGGAAGCACTGAAGCTTTCTTT

clone_size: few
d_call: NA
j_call: TRBJ1-2
v_call: TRBV7-2
cdr3_aa: CASSLERRGGYTF
cdr3_nt: TGTGCCAGCAGCCTCGAGCGAAGGGGGGGCTACACCTTC

clone_size: many
d_call: TRBD1
j_call: TRBJ1-5
v_call: TRBV20-1
cdr3_aa: CSARVLRRTGMSPSNQPQHF
cdr3_nt: TGCAGTGCTAGAGTCCTCAGGAGGACAGGGATGTCCCCTAGCAATCAGCCCCAGCATTTT

clone_size: NA
d_call: NA
j_call: TRBJ1-1
v_call: TRBV4-3
cdr3_aa: CASSQGRAGTMNTEAFF
cdr3_nt: TGCGCCAGCAGCCAAGGGAGGGCGGGAACTATGAACACTGAAGCTTTCTTT

clone_size: few
d_call: TRBD1
j_call: TRBJ2-1
v_call: TRBV7-2
cdr3_aa: CASSRTRQGMEQFF
cdr3_nt: TGTGCCAGCAGCCGGACTCGACAGGGGATGGAGCAGTTCTTC